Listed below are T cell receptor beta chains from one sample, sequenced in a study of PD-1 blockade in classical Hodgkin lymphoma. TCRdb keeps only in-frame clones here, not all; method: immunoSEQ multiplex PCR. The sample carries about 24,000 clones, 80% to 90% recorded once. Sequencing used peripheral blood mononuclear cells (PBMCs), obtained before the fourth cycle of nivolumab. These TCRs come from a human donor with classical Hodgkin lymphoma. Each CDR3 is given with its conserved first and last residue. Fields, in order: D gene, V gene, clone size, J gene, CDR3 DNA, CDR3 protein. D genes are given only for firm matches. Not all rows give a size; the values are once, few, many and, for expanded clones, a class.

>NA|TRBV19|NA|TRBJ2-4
TGTGCCAGTAGTATCCCCGCCAGGGTCAAAAACATTCAGTACTTC
CASSIPARVKNIQYF
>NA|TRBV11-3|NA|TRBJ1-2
TGTGCCAGCAGTGAGAGTGGTTTCAACTATGGCTACACCTTC
CASSESGFNYGYTF
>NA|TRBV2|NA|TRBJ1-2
TGTGCCAGCAGGGAGGAGGGTCAAGCTGGCTACACCTTC
CASREEGQAGYTF
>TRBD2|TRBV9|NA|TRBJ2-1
TGTGCCAGCAGCGTGGGCCTTCCGGGAGGGTATTACAATGAGCAGTTCTTC
CASSVGLPGGYYNEQFF
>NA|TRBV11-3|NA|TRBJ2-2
TGTGCCAGCAGCTTAGTAGTCCGGAACACCGGGGAGCTGTTTTTT
CASSLVVRNTGELFF
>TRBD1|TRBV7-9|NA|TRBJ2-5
TGTGCCAGCAGCTTAGGTACAGGGGGTCTCCGGGAGACCCAGTACTTC
CASSLGTGGLRETQYF
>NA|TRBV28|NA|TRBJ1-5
TGTGCCAGCAGTTTGGACAGCAATCAGCCCCAGCATTTT
CASSLDSNQPQHF
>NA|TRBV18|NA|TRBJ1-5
TGTGCCAGCTCACCGGACTTAGGACAGCCCCAGCATTTT
CASSPDLGQPQHF
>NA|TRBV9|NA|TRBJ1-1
TGTGCCAGCAGCGCGTCGGACAGCCCGAACACTGAAGCTTTCTTT
CASSASDSPNTEAFF
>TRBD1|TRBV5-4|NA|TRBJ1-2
TGTGCCAGCAGCTTGGAAGGGGGCGCCTATGGCTACACCTTC
CASSLEGGAYGYTF
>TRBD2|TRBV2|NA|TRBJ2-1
TGTGCCAGCAAACAAGCGGGAGTAGACAATGAGCAGTTCTTC
CASKQAGVDNEQFF
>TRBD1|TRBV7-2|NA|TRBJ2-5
TGTGCCAGCAGCCAAACAGGGGGCTCGGTGACCCAGTACTTC
CASSQTGGSVTQYF
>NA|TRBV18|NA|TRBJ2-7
TGTGCCAGCTCACCGGGGAACTTCTACGAGCAGTACTTC
CASSPGNFYEQYF
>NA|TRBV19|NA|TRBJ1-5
TGTGCCAGTAGTATAGGGGGACCAGAGACTGGCAATCAGCCCCAGCATTTT
CASSIGGPETGNQPQHF
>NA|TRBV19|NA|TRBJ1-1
TGTGCCACCAAGGGGTCTGTGGGCACTGAAGCTTTCTTT
CATKGSVGTEAFF
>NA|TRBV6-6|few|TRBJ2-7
TGTGCCAGCAGTTACCCCGGCAGGGGCTACGAGCAGTACTTC
CASSYPGRGYEQYF
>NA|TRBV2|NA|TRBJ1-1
TGTGCCAGCAGTGAAACCTCTGGGCGCACTGAAGCTTTCTTT
CASSETSGRTEAFF
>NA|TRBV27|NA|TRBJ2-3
TGTGCCAGCAGTTTCCCCCTCGGGGATACGCAGTATTTT
CASSFPLGDTQYF
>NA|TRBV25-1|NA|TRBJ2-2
TGTGCCAGCAGTGAATTTAGGAGCCCCGGGGAGCTGTTTTTT
CASSEFRSPGELFF
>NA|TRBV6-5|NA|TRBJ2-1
TGTGCCAGCAATAGGGCAGGGGGGGACAATGAGCAGTTCTTC
CASNRAGGDNEQFF
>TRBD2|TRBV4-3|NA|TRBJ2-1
TGCGCCAGCAGCCCGCGGCTAGCGGGGCACAATGAGCAGTTCTTC
CASSPRLAGHNEQFF
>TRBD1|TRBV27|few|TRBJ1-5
TGTGCCAGCAGTCCAGCAACAGGGGCGGGGCAGCCCCAGCATTTT
CASSPATGAGQPQHF
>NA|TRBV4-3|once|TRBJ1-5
TGCGCCAGCAGCCAAGAAGCCAATCAGCCCCAGCATTTT
CASSQEANQPQHF
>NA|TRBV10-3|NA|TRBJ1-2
TGTGCCATCAGTGAAAACGACGCGCCTAACTATGGCTACACCTTC
CAISENDAPNYGYTF
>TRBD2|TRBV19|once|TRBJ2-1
TGTGCCAGTAGTACTAGCGGGTACTCCTACAATGAGCAGTTCTTC
CASSTSGYSYNEQFF
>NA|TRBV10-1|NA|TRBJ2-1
TGCGCCAGCAGTGAGGGAGCTAATGAGCAGTTCTTC
CASSEGANEQFF
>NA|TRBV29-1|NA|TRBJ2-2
TGCAGCGCCACAGGGAATTGGAACACCGGGGAGCTGTTTTTT
CSATGNWNTGELFF
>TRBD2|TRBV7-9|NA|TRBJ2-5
TGTGCCAGCTCAAGGGCGGGGGAGGAGACCCAGTACTTC
CASSRAGEETQYF
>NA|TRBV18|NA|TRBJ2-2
TGTGCCAGCTCACCCGACGCGGCCGGGGAGCTGTTTTTT
CASSPDAAGELFF
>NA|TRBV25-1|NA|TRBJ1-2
TGTGCCAGCAGAGGATCACTTGGGGGCGGCTACACCTTC
CASRGSLGGGYTF
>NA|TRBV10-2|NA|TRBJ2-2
TGCGCCAGTGACCAGGGGAAGTTTAACACCGGGGAGCTGTTTTTT
CASDQGKFNTGELFF
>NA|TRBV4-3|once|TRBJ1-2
TGCGCCAGCAGCCATCAATCAGGGGCAGTTTACTATGGCTACACCTTC
CASSHQSGAVYYGYTF
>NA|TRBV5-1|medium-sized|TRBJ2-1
TGCGCCAGCAGCCTAACGGGAGCGGGCCTCGATGAGCAGTTCTTC
CASSLTGAGLDEQFF
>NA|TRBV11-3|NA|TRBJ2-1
TGTGCCAGCAGCTGGGCCGCAAAAAGCTACAATGAGCAGTTCTTC
CASSWAAKSYNEQFF
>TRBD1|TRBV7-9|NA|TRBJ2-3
TGTGCCAGCAGCCTGTCGACAGGGGGTACAGATACGCAGTATTTT
CASSLSTGGTDTQYF
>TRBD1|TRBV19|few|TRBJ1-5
TGTGCCGCCGGGACAGGGACTTTTCAGCCCCAGCATTTT
CAAGTGTFQPQHF
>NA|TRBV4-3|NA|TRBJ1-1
TGCGCCAGCAGCCAAGATCTGATGAACACTGAAGCTTTCTTT
CASSQDLMNTEAFF
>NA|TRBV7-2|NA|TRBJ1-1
TGTGCCAGCAGCTCGGACCCAAACACTGAAGCTTTCTTT
CASSSDPNTEAFF
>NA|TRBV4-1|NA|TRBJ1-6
TGCGCCAGCAGCCGCAGTGCGGGACCCCTCCACTTT
CASSRSAGPLHF
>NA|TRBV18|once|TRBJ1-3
TGTGCCAGCTCTAACAGGGAGCTAACTGGAAACACCATATATTTT
CASSNRELTGNTIYF
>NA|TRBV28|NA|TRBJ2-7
TGTGCCAGCAGTTTAGCCTACGAGCAGTACTTC
CASSLAYEQYF
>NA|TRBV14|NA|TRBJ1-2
TGTGCCAGCAGCCATGGGGGGGGCTACACCTTC
CASSHGGGYTF
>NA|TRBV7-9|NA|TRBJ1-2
TGTGCCAGCAGCTTTGGCAGGAGTTTTAACTATGGCTACACCTTC
CASSFGRSFNYGYTF
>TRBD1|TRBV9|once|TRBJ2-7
TGTGCCAGCAGCGTACGAGGGACAGGGGAGCAGTACTTC
CASSVRGTGEQYF
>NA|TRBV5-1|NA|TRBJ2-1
TGCGCCAGCAGCCTGAAACCCCAGGAGTCCTACAATGAGCAGTTCTTC
CASSLKPQESYNEQFF
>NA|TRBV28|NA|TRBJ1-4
TGTGCCAGCAGTTCACCACGCCGGGGGGTCAGGGAAAAACTGTTTTTT
CASSSPRRGVREKLFF
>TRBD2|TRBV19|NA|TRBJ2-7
TGTGCCAGTGCGAGCACGCTAGCGGGAGTACACGAGCAGTACTTC
CASASTLAGVHEQYF
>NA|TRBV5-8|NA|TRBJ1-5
TGTGCCAGCAGCTTGGGGGACGTTAGCAATCAGCCCCAGCATTTT
CASSLGDVSNQPQHF
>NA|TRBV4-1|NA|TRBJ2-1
TGCGCCAGCAGCCAAGAGTCCGGGGCCTACAATGAGCAGTTCTTC
CASSQESGAYNEQFF
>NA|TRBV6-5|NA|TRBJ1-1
TGTGCCAGCAGGGGAACTGAAGCTTTCTTT
CASRGTEAFF
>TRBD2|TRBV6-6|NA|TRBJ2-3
TGTGCCAGCAGTTACTCGGCCAGCGGGGGCACAGATACGCAGTATTTT
CASSYSASGGTDTQYF
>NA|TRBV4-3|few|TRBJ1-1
TGCGCCAGCAGCCAAGAGGGGGTTCCCACTGAAGCTTTCTTT
CASSQEGVPTEAFF
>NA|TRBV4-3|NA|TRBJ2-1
TGCGCCAGCAGCCAAGATAGGAGGGAGCAGTTCTTC
CASSQDRREQFF
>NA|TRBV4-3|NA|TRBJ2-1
TGCGCCAGCAGCCAAGCGACTAGAAGCTCCTACAATGAGCAGTTCTTC
CASSQATRSSYNEQFF
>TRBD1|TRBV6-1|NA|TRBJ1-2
TGTGCCAGCAGTGAAGCGGCAGGACAGGGACCGAACACCTTC
CASSEAAGQGPNTF
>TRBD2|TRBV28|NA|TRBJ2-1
TGTGCCAGCAGTAGCGGGAGCTCCTACAATGAGCAGTTCTTC
CASSSGSSYNEQFF
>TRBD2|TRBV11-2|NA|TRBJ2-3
TGTGCCAGTAGCGGGATCGCAGATACGCAGTATTTT
CASSGIADTQYF
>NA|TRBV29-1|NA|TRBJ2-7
TGCAGCATTGTTACCGTTACAGGGTACGAGCAGTACTTC
CSIVTVTGYEQYF
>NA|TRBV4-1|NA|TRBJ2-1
TGCGCCAGCAGCCTTGGCAGGGTCAATGAGCAGTTCTTC
CASSLGRVNEQFF
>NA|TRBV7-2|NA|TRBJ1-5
TGTGCCAGCAGCTTAGGGGGCCTCCAGGGGCCCCAGCATTTT
CASSLGGLQGPQHF